This T cell receptor (beta chain) derives from a study of blood T cells in healthy people across ages. Study-level points and caveats: Those diversity estimates obtained from one million T cells were thought to be underestimates.

The CDR3 is 15 residues long. Trimming pared 5 bases from V and 5 bases from J, leaving 15 bases between. In germline, CDR1 is MNHNS, CDR2 SASEGT. This clonotype was observed a single time. The antigen remains undetermined. A second PCR of 7 to 11 cycles used a sample-barcoded 5' primer and a J-beta primer mix. One entry per CDR3 protein, called by TCRdb with MiXCR from the 5' RACE reads. Counted here are some 1.4 million distinct CDR3 sequences, about 43% occurring once; the ten biggest clones make up 7.9%. The chain has TRBV6-1 and TRBJ2-2; D is unclear. The sequence came from a woman aged 18-35 years in good health. The material sequenced was blood. CDR3 loop: CASSPLGPRTGELFF. The CDR3 nucleotides read TGTGCCAGCAGTCCTCTTGGCCCCAGGACCGGGGAGCTGTTTTTT.